Here is one T cell receptor beta chain with its context. This record belongs to a study of blood T cell repertoires in COVID-19. Study at large: Acute-phase and convalescent COVID-19 samples originated in the United States, Italy and Spain. T cells, B-cell-depleted T cells, or PBMCs supplied cDNA or gDNA.

There are 19 residues in the CDR3. Germline CDR1 and CDR2: SGDLS and YYNGEE. V lost 1 base to trimming and J lost 5 bases; unmatched junction nucleotides: 20. In the authors' workflow: Nucleated cell number was recorded as an estimate derived from reference gene primer amplification. Assay: immunoSEQ multiplex PCR; the TCRdb copy retains only in-frame clones and omits some. V and J calls and clone size come straight from that table; D and trimming were deduced from the DNA. The repertoire holds about 190,000 clones, with around three quarters as singletons. The sequenced sample was peripheral blood. The source of this sequence is a man aged 55 to 70 with active or convalescent COVID-19. The chain couples TRBV9 to TRBJ1-2; 7 positions match TRBD1. In DNA, the CDR3 is TGTGCCAGCAGCGTATCGTCCCGGGTGGGCCCCGACAGGGATTATGGCTACACCTTC. Protein sequence: CASSVSSRVGPDRDYGYTF.